A selection of T cell receptor beta chains follows, all from one sample in a study of technical replicates of blood from a few donors. TCRdb's table, derived via immunoSEQ multiplex PCR, lists solely in-frame clones and lacks some. The sample includes under 90,000 clones, approximately 94% seen only once; the top ten take 0.25%. The specimen was T cells isolated from PBMCs. These receptors originate from a human donor in good health. Both conserved end residues are part of each CDR3.

j_gene,v_gene,CDR3aa
TRBJ1-1,TRBV7-8,CASSLGSGGTEAFF
TRBJ2-1,TRBV7-9,CASSAASGLAGGEQFF
TRBJ1-2,TRBV9,CASSVLDRGDYGYTF
TRBJ1-4,TRBV6-5,CASSYRGQGEKLFF
TRBJ1-5,TRBV27,CASSSRGAAPQHF
TRBJ2-1,TRBV20-1,CSAGAYEQFF
TRBJ2-3,TRBV7-6,CASSGWQTSGTDTQYF
TRBJ2-7,TRBV5-1,CASSAGLAGPGEQYF
TRBJ1-1,TRBV4-1,CASSHKRLGDSNTEAFF
TRBJ2-1,TRBV7-6,CASRGGGREQFF
TRBJ2-1,TRBV11-1,CASSPDGTGRNEQFF
TRBJ2-1,TRBV9,CASSVGAGGINEQFF
TRBJ2-7,TRBV4-2,CASSDTREVRTYEQYF
TRBJ1-2,TRBV2,CASSGGLGPQGYGYTF